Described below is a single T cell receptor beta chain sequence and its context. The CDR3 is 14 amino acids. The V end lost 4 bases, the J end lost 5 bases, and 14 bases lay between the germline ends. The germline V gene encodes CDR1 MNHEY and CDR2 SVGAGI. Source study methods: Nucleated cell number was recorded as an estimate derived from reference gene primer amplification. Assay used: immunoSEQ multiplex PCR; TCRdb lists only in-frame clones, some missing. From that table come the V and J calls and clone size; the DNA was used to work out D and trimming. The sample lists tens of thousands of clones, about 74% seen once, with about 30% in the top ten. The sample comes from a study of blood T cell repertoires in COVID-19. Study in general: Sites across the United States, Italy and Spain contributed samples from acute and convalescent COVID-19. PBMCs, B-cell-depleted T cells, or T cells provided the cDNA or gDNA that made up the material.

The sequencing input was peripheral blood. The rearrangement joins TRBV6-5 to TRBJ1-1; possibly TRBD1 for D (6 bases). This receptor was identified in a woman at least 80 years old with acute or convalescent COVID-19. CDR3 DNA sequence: TGTGCCAGCAGTTCCCACAGGGTGAGGACTGAAGCTTTCTTT. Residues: CASSSHRVRTEAFF.